This TCR beta chain comes out of a study of blood T cell repertoires in COVID-19. This CDR3 is 12 amino acids long. Germline V gives CDR1 GTSNPN, CDR2 SVGIG (reference sequence). J was trimmed by 1 base and V by 5 bases; bases with no gene match: 1. The repertoire was sequenced with immunoSEQ multiplex PCR; TCRdb's copy has only in-frame clones and lacks some. The table records about 190,000 clones, 84% of them present only once. V and J are TRBV30 and TRBJ2-7; 8 nucleotides agree with TRBD2. The clonotype comes from a man aged 30-40 years with active or convalescent COVID-19. The sequenced sample consisted of peripheral blood. The CDR3 DNA sequence: TGTGCCTGGGGGACTAGGTCCTACGAGCAGTACTTC. As protein: CAWGTRSYEQYF.